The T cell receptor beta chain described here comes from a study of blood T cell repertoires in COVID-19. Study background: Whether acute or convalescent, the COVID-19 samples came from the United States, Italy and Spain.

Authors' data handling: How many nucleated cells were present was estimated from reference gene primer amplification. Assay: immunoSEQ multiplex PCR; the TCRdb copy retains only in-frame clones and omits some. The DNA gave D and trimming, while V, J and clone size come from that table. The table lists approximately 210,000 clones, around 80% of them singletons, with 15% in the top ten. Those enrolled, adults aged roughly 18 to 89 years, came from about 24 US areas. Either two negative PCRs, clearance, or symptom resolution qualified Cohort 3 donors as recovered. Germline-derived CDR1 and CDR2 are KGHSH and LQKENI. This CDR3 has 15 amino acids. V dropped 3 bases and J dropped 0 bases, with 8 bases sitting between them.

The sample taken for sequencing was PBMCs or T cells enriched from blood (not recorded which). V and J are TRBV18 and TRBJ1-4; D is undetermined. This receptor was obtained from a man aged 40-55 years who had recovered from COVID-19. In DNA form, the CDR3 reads TGTGCCAGCTCACCTTACGGGACAACTAATGAAAAACTGTTTTTT. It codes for CASSPYGTTNEKLFF.